This T cell receptor (beta chain) originates from a study of identical twins. This CDR3 is built from 14 residues. TCRdb ran MiXCR on the 5' RACE reads and lists one entry per CDR3 protein. The data contain 1.5 million to 2 million distinct CDR3 sequences, around a third of them singletons. As to this clonotype: One junction end disagrees with the germline gene, perhaps due to a read error.

This chain joins TRBV12-3 or TRBV12-4 and TRBJ2-7; D uncertain. The sequencing sample was made of cord blood. The receptor's source is a newborn girl in good health. CDR3 sequence (DNA): TGTGCCAGCAGCAAGGAACAGCACTCCTACGAGCGGTACTTC. It translates to CASSKEQHSYERYF.